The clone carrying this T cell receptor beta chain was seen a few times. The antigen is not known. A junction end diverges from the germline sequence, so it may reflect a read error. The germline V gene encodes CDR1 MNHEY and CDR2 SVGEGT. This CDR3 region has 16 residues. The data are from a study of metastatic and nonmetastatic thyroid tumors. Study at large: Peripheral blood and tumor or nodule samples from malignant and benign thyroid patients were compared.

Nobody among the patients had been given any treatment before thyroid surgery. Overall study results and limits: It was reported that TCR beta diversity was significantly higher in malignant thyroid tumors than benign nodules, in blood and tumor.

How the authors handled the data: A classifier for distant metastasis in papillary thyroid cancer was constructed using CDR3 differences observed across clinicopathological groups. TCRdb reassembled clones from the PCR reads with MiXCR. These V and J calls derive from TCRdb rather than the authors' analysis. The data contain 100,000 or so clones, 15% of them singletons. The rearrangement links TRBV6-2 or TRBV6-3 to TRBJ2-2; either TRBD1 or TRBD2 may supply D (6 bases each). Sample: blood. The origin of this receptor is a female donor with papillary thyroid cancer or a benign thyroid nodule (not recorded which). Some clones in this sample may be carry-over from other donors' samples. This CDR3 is CASTKMGGFNTGELFF. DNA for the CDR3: TGTGCCAGCACAAAGATGGGGGGCTTTAACACCGGTGAGCTGTTTTTT.